This entry concerns a single T cell receptor (beta chain). A multiplex PCR was run with 60 Vbeta primers and 13 Jbeta primers. Data came from immunoSEQ multiplex PCR; TCRdb stores just in-frame clones and leaves some out. The sample has under 200,000 clones; 60% to 85% are singletons. The data were taken from a study of cytomegalovirus exposure and HLA in healthy donors. V shed 3 bases, J shed 1 base, and the junction held 9 bases outside the gene matches. The CDR3 runs to 17 residues. Germline V CDR1 and CDR2: SGDLS, YYNGEE. The TCR sequence derives from a woman aged 40 to 50 in good health and CMV-seronegative. The rearrangement uses TRBV9 and TRBJ2-2, with 7 bases lining up with TRBD2. The specimen sequenced was PBMCs. CDR3: CASSGGRRGLNTGELFF. In DNA form, the CDR3 reads TGTGCCAGCAGCGGGGGACGGCGGGGGTTGAACACCGGGGAGCTGTTTTTT.